The sample holds one count of the clone carrying this T cell receptor (beta chain). TCRdb's table, derived via immunoSEQ multiplex PCR, lists solely in-frame clones and lacks some. The sample records roughly 250,000 clones, 85% to 90% being singletons. These data belong to a study of blood T cell repertoires in COVID-19. Across the study: Nucleic acid was either cDNA or gDNA, and it came from T cells, B-cell-depleted T cells, or PBMCs.

The material sequenced was peripheral blood. This receptor was identified in a woman between 40 and 55 years old with acute or convalescent COVID-19.

CDR3 sequence reads: CASSDYRGSGNTIYF. The CDR3 nucleotides are TGCGCCAGCAGCGATTACAGGGGTTCTGGAAACACCATATATTTT. The chain is built from TRBV5-1 and TRBJ1-3; 7 bases align to TRBD1. Germline CDR1 and CDR2: SGHRS and YFSETQ. V shed 4 bases, J shed 1 base, and the junction held 5 bases outside the gene matches. This CDR3 has 15 residues.